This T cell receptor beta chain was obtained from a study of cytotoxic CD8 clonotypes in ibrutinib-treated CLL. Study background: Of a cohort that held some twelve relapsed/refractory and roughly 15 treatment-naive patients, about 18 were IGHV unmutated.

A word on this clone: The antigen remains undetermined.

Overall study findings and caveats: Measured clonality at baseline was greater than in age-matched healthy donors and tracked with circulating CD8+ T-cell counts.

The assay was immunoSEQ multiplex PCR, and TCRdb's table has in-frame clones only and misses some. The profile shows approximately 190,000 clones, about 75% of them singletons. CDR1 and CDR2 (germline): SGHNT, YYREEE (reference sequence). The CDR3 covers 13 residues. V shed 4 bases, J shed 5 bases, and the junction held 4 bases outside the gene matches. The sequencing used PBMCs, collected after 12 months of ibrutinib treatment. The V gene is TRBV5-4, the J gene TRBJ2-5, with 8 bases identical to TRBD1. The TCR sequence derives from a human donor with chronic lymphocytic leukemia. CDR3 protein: CASSPGGGETQYF. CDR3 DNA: TGTGCCAGCAGCCCAGGGGGCGGGGAGACCCAGTACTTC.